The rows below give T cell receptor beta chains drawn from one sample of a study of shared clonotypes between healthy human individuals. The repertoire was sequenced with immunoSEQ multiplex PCR; TCRdb's copy has only in-frame clones and lacks some. The table has about 2.1 million clones, 85% to 95% seen once. The sequenced sample consisted of naive CD8+ T cells from PBMCs. Every receptor here comes from a man between 18 and 29 years old in good health. Some clones in this sample may be carry-over from other donors' samples. Both conserved end residues are part of each CDR3. Each record gives: J gene, V gene, clone size, D gene, CDR3 DNA, CDR3 protein. The D gene is left open where the match is weak. Some rows have no size entry. The others give once, few or many, or a class for an expanded clone.

TRBJ2-2 TRBV29-1 . . TGCAGCGCGGGGCCCGCCGGGGAGCTGTTTTTT CSAGPAGELFF
TRBJ1-5 TRBV7-9 . . TGTGCCAGCAGCGAAGGTGGGGGGGGTCAGCCCCAGCATTTT CASSEGGGGQPQHF
TRBJ1-3 TRBV9 . TRBD1 TGTGCCAGCAGCGCCAGGGGGCTTGAGGGAAACACCATATATTTT CASSARGLEGNTIYF
TRBJ2-2 TRBV7-2 . TRBD2 TGTGCCAGCAGCTCGGGACTAGCGAAGGCCGGGGAGCTGTTTTTT CASSSGLAKAGELFF
TRBJ2-7 TRBV7-9 . . TGTGCCAGCAGCTCAGGGACTCCCGAGCAGTACTTC CASSSGTPEQYF
TRBJ1-2 TRBV4-3 . . TGCGCCAGCAGCCCAGGACAGAACTATGGCTACACCTTC CASSPGQNYGYTF
TRBJ2-1 TRBV4-2 . TRBD2 TGTGCCAGCAGCCCCCCTGGGCGGGAGGGCCGTTTGGATGAGCAGTTCTTC CASSPPGREGRLDEQFF
TRBJ2-5 TRBV7-3 once . TGTGCCAGCAGCTCCCCCGACAGCCAAGAGACCCAGTACTTC CASSSPDSQETQYF
TRBJ2-1 TRBV29-1 . . TGCAGCGTTGAAGAACGGGGGAATGAGCAGTTCTTC CSVEERGNEQFF
TRBJ2-7 TRBV4-1 . . TGCGCCAGCAGCCAAGATGATGAGGGGTGGGTCCACGAGCAGTACTTC CASSQDDEGWVHEQYF